This T cell receptor beta chain was sequenced for a study of blood T cell repertoires in COVID-19 (dated by TCRdb to 2019 to 2021). With respect to the entire study: Samples covering the acute and convalescent phases of COVID-19 were provided by collaborators in the United States, Italy and Spain. The material from the prospective study consisted of cDNA or gDNA derived from T cells, B-cell-depleted T cells, or PBMCs. Subjects who had been exposed to COVID-19, were actively infected with it, or had recovered from it provided the deeply sampled blood TCRbeta repertoires that made up the dataset. The repertoires were made available in a free public database intended to serve as a resource for research on the immune response to SARS-CoV-2. Samples came from the ongoing ImmuneRACE study (first 160 participants) plus 1,254 subjects from 6 global collaborators. A de-identified subject ID, COVID-19 status, age in years and sex were almost always included in the sample metadata. Where available, HLA class I and class II types were obtained from metadata supplied by the sample provider rather than from assay-based typing. On the study overall, not on this receptor specifically: The quantity of clinical and demographic metadata differed by source and by participant and was supplied without curation.

TCRbeta CDR3 regions were amplified from genomic DNA using the immunoSEQ Assay, a bias-controlled multiplex PCR. Under the source paper's analysis protocol: Nucleated cell counts per sample were estimated from amplification of reference gene primers within the assay. Sequence reads were collapsed and filtered to measure the absolute abundance of every unique TCRbeta CDR3 rearrangement. Productive Simpson clonality was computed per sample as the square root of Simpson's diversity index over productive rearrangements. TCRdb stores this immuneACCESS table with in-frame sequences only. Part of the clones is absent; in the studies checked, under half of the shortfall reflects unresolved V genes, and no reason is known for the rest. V and J calls plus clone size are reproduced from that table; the DNA served to infer D and trimming. Recorded for this sample are 200,000 to 250,000 clones; about 80% of them occurred a single time. 1.8% of the sample rests with the top ten.

Participants in the prospective study were enrolled through a virtual design, were aged about 18 to 90 years, and lived in 24 United States geographic areas. In the prospective study, participants were assigned to cohorts based on the clinical history participants reported in a screening survey and a study questionnaire. ImmuneRACE Cohort 3 recovered participants were defined by two consecutive negative NP/OP PCR tests, healthcare professional clearance, or symptom resolution. Each participant in the prospective study had whole blood, serum and a nasopharyngeal or oropharyngeal swab collected by mobile phlebotomists. Participants in the prospective study had the option to provide additional blood draws and questionnaires over a roughly 2-month period. Prospective study blood samples were shipped either frozen or at room temperature before DNA extraction. A word on this clone: Its antigen remains unidentified. Per-base quality was not reported, and no clone a single base away is much larger than it.

This TCR was sampled from a man in his sixties who had recovered from COVID-19. Sequencing input: PBMCs or T cells enriched from blood (not recorded which).

Here the CDR3 is given as CASNLPEGTDYGYTF. The DNA sequence reads TGCGCCAGCAATCTCCCCGAGGGAACAGACTATGGCTACACCTTC. The chain was built from TRBV23-1 and TRBJ1-2; no D segment can be confidently identified. TRBV23-1 is an ORF; its function is uncertain. The cysteine opens and the phenylalanine closes a CDR3 of 15 amino acids. CDR3 DNA only is kept here, 45 bases in frame from base 1. V sheds 7 bases and J sheds 3 bases, leaving 18 bases between their ends.